The present TCR beta chain was sequenced within a study of cytomegalovirus exposure and HLA in healthy donors. Germline V gene data show CDR1 as SQVTM and CDR2 as ANQGSEA. This CDR3 has 14 residues. The V end was cut by 5 bases, the J end by 4 bases, with 18 bases between. Profiled with immunoSEQ multiplex PCR; TCRdb holds only in-frame clones, not every one. The sample has around 300,000 clones, roughly 86% seen once. The rearrangement joins TRBV29-1 to TRBJ2-7; a weak D match, TRBD2 (7 bases). Sequenced material: PBMCs. The receptor was derived from a man aged 25-40 years in good health and CMV-seronegative. CDR3 DNA sequence: TGCAGCGTTAAGGATCGGGGGGCCGGTTACGAGCAGTACTTC. Translation: CSVKDRGAGYEQYF.